This T cell receptor (beta chain) was recorded in a study of cytomegalovirus exposure and HLA in healthy donors. Whole-study results and caveats: CMV antigen specificity was confirmed in vitro for a few CMV-associated chains. After further analysis at a later stage, 16,951 TCR beta sequences were associated with HLA alleles at 0.05 false discovery rate. Later on, a genetic analysis was performed. It linked a missense variant in DCLRE1C with V- and J-gene trimming of TCR beta.

Trimming shortened V by 2 bases and J by 5 bases, and 11 bases separated the two germline ends. Germline CDR1 is SGHRS and CDR2 is YFSETQ. CDR3 size: 13 residues. The study ran its PCR with 60 Vbeta and 13 Jbeta primers. Sequenced by immunoSEQ multiplex PCR; TCRdb stores in-frame clones only, minus some. The sample lists 110,000 to 150,000 clones, approximately 74% occurring once. Remarks on this clone: Its specificity is not known.

The chain recombines TRBV5-1 with TRBJ2-7; D may be TRBD1 (6 bases). This clonotype was obtained from a man younger than 30 in good health and CMV-seropositive. The sample consisted of PBMCs. CDR3 sequence reads: CASSLQGSHEQYF. For the CDR3, the DNA is TGCGCCAGCAGCTTACAGGGTTCCCACGAGCAGTACTTC.